The 4 T cell receptor beta chains presented below share a single source sample, sequenced in a study of cytomegalovirus exposure and HLA in healthy donors. Primers included in the PCR were 60 Vbeta and 13 Jbeta primers. The table came from immunoSEQ multiplex PCR; TCRdb's copy has only in-frame clones and leaves some out. This sample's clone table lists about 160,000 clones. The sequenced material came from PBMCs. All receptors come from a man aged 25-45 years in good health and CMV-seronegative.

J is TRBJ2-5 and V is TRBV6-4; 10 bases agree with TRBD1. Germline lookup yields CDR1 MRHNA and CDR2 SNTAGT. V gave up 2 bases and J gave up 2 bases; unmatched junction bases: 5. The CDR3 consists of 16 residues. CDR3 protein: CASSDAGDRGQETQYF. CDR3 bases: TGTGCCAGCAGTGACGCGGGGGACAGGGGACAAGAGACCCAGTACTTC.

The rearrangement links TRBV4-1 to TRBJ1-1, with D perhaps TRBD1 (6 bases). The CDR3 totals 15 residues. CDR1 is MGHRA and CDR2 is YSYEKL in the germline V gene. Trimming shortened V by 3 bases and J by 1 base, and 12 bases separated the two germline ends. This CDR3 reads CASSQTGTSNTEAFF. In DNA form, the CDR3 reads TGCGCCAGCAGCCAGACCGGGACATCGAACACTGAAGCTTTCTTT.

This rearrangement joins TRBV29-1 to TRBJ2-1; 8 bases align to TRBD1. Losses at the gene ends were 6 bases for V and 6 bases for J; bases not matched to a gene: 4. This CDR3 contains 12 residues. CDR1 SQVTM and CDR2 ANQGSEA come from the germline V gene. DNA for the CDR3: TGCAGCGTCAGGGGGCAGATCAATGAGCAGTTCTTC. It codes for CSVRGQINEQFF.

The chain employs TRBV28 and TRBJ2-5; maybe TRBD2 (5 bases). The J call may not be correct, given that the DNA end is closer to TRBJ2-7. Germline V gene sequence: CDR1 MDHEN, CDR2 SYDVKM. The CDR3 has 12 amino acids. CDR3 protein: CASSLDSYEQYF. The CDR3 nucleotides are TGTGCCAGCAGTTTGGACTCATACGAGCAGTACTTC.